A single sample is the source of the 29 T cell receptor beta chains below, sequenced in a study of blood T cell repertoires in COVID-19. Data came from immunoSEQ multiplex PCR; TCRdb stores just in-frame clones and leaves some out. The table lists 150,000 to 200,000 clones, around 81% of them singletons, with 9.5% to 12% in the top ten. Sequencing was carried out using peripheral blood. The receptor set was obtained from a man aged 55 to 70 with active or convalescent COVID-19.

This clone was seen a single time. The J gene is TRBJ2-3, the V gene TRBV5-6, with D hard to call. CDR1 is SGHDT, CDR2 YYEEEE, per germline. V was clipped by 0 bases and J by 12 bases, with 14 bases between them. The CDR3 contains 13 residues. CDR3 nucleotides: TGTGCCAGCAGCTTGGGGGCCGGTGGGTACCAGTATTTT. This gives the protein CASSLGAGGYQYF.

The chain recombines TRBV5-4 with TRBJ2-3, with 12 positions matching TRBD2. Trimming cost V 0 bases and J 1 base; bases outside gene matches: 6. Germline values: CDR1 SGHNT, CDR2 YYREEE (reference sequence). This CDR3 has 18 amino acids. The CDR3 region is CASSLAPTSGRGTDTQYF. CDR3 sequence (DNA): TGTGCCAGCAGCTTGGCCCCGACTAGCGGGAGAGGCACAGATACGCAGTATTTT.

The gene calls are TRBV28 and TRBJ2-5, with a tentative D call TRBD2 (6 bases). Germline-derived CDR1 and CDR2 are MDHEN and SYDVKM. The CDR3 has 14 residues. Deletions cut 7 bases from V and 2 bases from J, with 14 bases between. CDR3 amino acids: CASTPSGLQETQYF. CDR3 nucleotides: TGTGCCAGCACCCCATCGGGACTTCAAGAGACCCAGTACTTC.

The CDR3 spells CASSSAGRIGANVLTF. The CDR3 region has the DNA TGTGCCAGCAGCTCGGCGGGACGGATTGGGGCCAACGTCCTGACTTTC. The V call is TRBV5-5, the J call TRBJ2-6; tentatively, D is TRBD2 (6 bases). This CDR3 region has 16 residues. Germline CDR1 reads SGHKS; CDR2 reads YYEKEE (reference sequence). V was shortened by 3 bases and J by 3 bases, with 13 bases between the two germline ends.

This clone was detected once. The rearrangement uses TRBV7-9 and TRBJ2-7; tentative D call: TRBD2 (5 bases). The V and J ends lost 5 bases and 1 base respectively, with 12 bases between them. This CDR3 is built from 14 residues. Germline V gives CDR1 SEHNR, CDR2 FQNEAQ (reference sequence). CDR3 amino acids: CASSRTSSSYEQYF. The CDR3 DNA is TGTGCCAGCAGCCGTACTAGTTCTTCCTACGAGCAGTACTTC.

This clone was seen only a few times. The rearrangement uses TRBV7-2 and TRBJ1-3, with D unclear. CDR3 length: 14 residues. Trimming removed 6 bases at V and 0 bases at J, with 9 bases between. Germline V gene lookup returns CDR1 SGHTA and CDR2 FQGNSA. The CDR3 bases are TGTGCCAGCAGGCCACAGAGCTCTGGAAACACCATATATTTT. Translation gives CASRPQSSGNTIYF.

V is TRBV12-5 and J is TRBJ2-7; 7 positions match TRBD1. This CDR3 region has 13 residues. With 1 base clipped from V and 4 bases from J, the junction kept 1 base outside the gene matches. Germline lookup yields CDR1 LGHNT and CDR2 FRNRAP. The CDR3 protein is CASGLGGQYEQYF. Written as DNA, the CDR3 is TGTGCTAGTGGTTTGGGGGGACAGTACGAGCAGTACTTC.

The genes are TRBV27 and TRBJ2-7; D unclear. Germline lookup yields CDR1 MNHEY and CDR2 SMNVEV (reference sequence). V was clipped by 0 bases and J by 5 bases, with 11 bases between them. The CDR3 runs 14 residues. The CDR3 coding sequence is TGTGCCAGCAGTTTATCGTTCTGGGCCGACGAGCAGTACTTC. This translates into CASSLSFWADEQYF.

In its sample, this clone was seen once. V usage is TRBV7-6 and J usage is TRBJ2-1; TRBD2 matches 8 bases. CDR1 is SGHVS, CDR2 FNYEAQ, per germline. Trimming removed 3 bases from V and 10 bases from J; junction bases left unmatched: 5. This CDR3 has 13 residues. The CDR3 bases are TGTGCCAGCAGCTTGCCCGGGGGGGCAGAGCAGTTCTTC. Translation gives CASSLPGGAEQFF.

This chain links TRBV19 with TRBJ2-7; TRBD1 aligns across 11 bases. The CDR3 runs 13 residues. The J segment lost 6 bases and the V segment lost 6 bases, leaving 4 bases of the junction unmatched. Germline CDR1 is LNHDA and CDR2 is SQIVND (reference sequence). CDR3 loop: CASRRTGGAEQYF. Here the CDR3 DNA reads TGTGCCAGTAGAAGGACAGGGGGCGCCGAGCAGTACTTC.

About this clone itself: The identical CDR3 is also encoded by other nucleotide sequences in the sample. J is TRBJ2-7 and V is TRBV5-4; TRBD2 is a possible D gene (5 bases). Trimming cost V 0 bases and J 1 base, with 5 bases left between them. The CDR3 has 13 residues. The germline V gene has CDR1 SGHNT and CDR2 YYREEE (reference sequence). In nucleotides, the CDR3 is TGTGCCAGCAGCTTGGCGGGGTCCTACGAGCAGTACTTC. Protein: CASSLAGSYEQYF.

The genes are TRBV18 and TRBJ1-2; 9 positions match TRBD1. The V gene's germline CDR1 is KGHSH and CDR2 LQKENI. This CDR3 region has 13 residues. After removal of 7 bases from V and 4 bases from J, the junction contained 4 bases not matched to a gene. The CDR3 here is CASWGQGPYGYTF. CDR3 nucleotide sequence: TGTGCCAGCTGGGGACAGGGACCCTATGGCTACACCTTC.

This sequence joins TRBV9 and TRBJ2-1, with TRBD2 matching over 12 bases. The V gene's germline CDR1 is SGDLS and CDR2 YYNGEE. V dropped 0 bases and J dropped 7; count of bases not matched to a gene: 5. The CDR3 covers 16 residues. In DNA, the CDR3 is TGTGCCAGCAGCGTAGTGCCTAGCGGGAGGGCGAATGAGCAGTTCTTC. The encoded protein is CASSVVPSGRANEQFF.

This sequence joins TRBV7-6 and TRBJ2-5; 8 nucleotides match TRBD2. Germline loops: CDR1 SGHVS, CDR2 FNYEAQ. The CDR3 sequence is 17 residues long. J was trimmed by 5 bases and V by 6 bases; bases with no gene match: 17. The CDR3: CASRRGGSSGPRETQYF. The CDR3 nucleotides are TGTGCCAGCAGGCGCGGGGGGAGTAGCGGGCCCAGGGAGACCCAGTACTTC. Variable domain in full (rest from reference TRBV7-6 and TRBJ2-5): GAGVSQSPRYKVTKRGQDVALRCDPISGHVSLYWYRQALGQGPEFLTYFNYEAQQDKSGLPNDRFSAERPEGSISTLTIQRTEQRDSAMYRCASRRGGSSGPRETQYFGPGTRLLVL.

The CDR3: CASSIGRAQGARIGELFF. CDR3 nucleotide sequence: TGTGCCAGTAGTATAGGAAGAGCGCAGGGGGCGCGTATCGGGGAGCTGTTTTTT. The chain uses TRBV19 and TRBJ2-2, with TRBD1 identical over 8 bases. The V gene end was trimmed by 1 base and the J gene end by 7 bases; junction bases not matched to a gene: 14. The length of the CDR3 is 18 residues. Germline V gene lookup returns CDR1 LNHDA and CDR2 SQIVND (reference sequence).

The chain employs TRBV5-1 and TRBJ2-5, with a tentative D call TRBD2 (5 bases). The CDR3 has 12 residues. Germline assignment: CDR1 SGHRS and CDR2 YFSETQ. V shed 7 bases and J shed 0 bases, with 7 bases lying between them. The CDR3, as DNA: TGCGCCAGCCGTAGCGACCAAGAGACCCAGTACTTC. Amino acid sequence: CASRSDQETQYF.

Here the CDR3 reads CATSDRTGTDTEAFF. The DNA of the CDR3 is TGTGCCACCAGTGATCGGACAGGGACGGACACTGAAGCTTTCTTT. The chain has TRBV24-1 and TRBJ1-1; the match to TRBD1 covers 8 bases. Losses at the gene ends were 3 bases for V and 3 bases for J; bases not matched to a gene: 5. CDR1 and CDR2 from the germline V gene are KGHDR and SFDVKD. This CDR3 is 15 amino acids long.

The V call is TRBV6-5, the J call TRBJ1-6; perhaps TRBD1 as D (6 bases). With 2 bases removed from V and 7 bases from J, the gap between germline ends came to 15 bases. Germline V lookup: CDR1 MNHEY, CDR2 SVGAGI. This CDR3 contains 16 residues. DNA of the CDR3: TGTGCCAGCAGTTACAGGTCCAGGGGCCCGAATTCACCCCTCCACTTT. Translated, it gives CASSYRSRGPNSPLHF.

The rearrangement links TRBV20-1 to TRBJ2-1; D gene uncertain. The germline V gene encodes CDR1 DFQATT and CDR2 SNEGSKA (reference sequence). CDR3 length equals 11 residues. CDR3 bases: TGCTCCCTGACAATGAAGAATGAGCAGTTCTTC. Protein: CSLTMKNEQFF.

The V call is TRBV6-5, the J call TRBJ1-4, with D tentatively TRBD1 (5 bases). V was cut by 0 bases and J by 3 bases, with 11 bases left in between. Germline V gene data show CDR1 as MNHEY and CDR2 as SVGAGI. The CDR3 is made up of 16 amino acids. The DNA of the CDR3 is TGTGCCAGCAGTTACTCAGGGGTACAGGCTAATGAAAAACTGTTTTTT. Amino acids: CASSYSGVQANEKLFF.

V gene TRBV19 combines with J gene TRBJ1-5, with TRBD1 as a possible D gene (5 bases). Between the trimmed V and J ends, which lost 4 bases and 5 bases, there was a span of 15 bases. The CDR3 loop spans 15 amino acids. Germline-derived CDR1 and CDR2 are LNHDA and SQIVND (reference sequence). CDR3 DNA sequence: TGTGCCAGTAGTACTGTCAGGGTTGGGGATCAGCCCCAGCATTTT. This encodes CASSTVRVGDQPQHF.

In its sample, this clone was seen once. The CDR3 DNA reads as TGTGCCAGCAGGGACCCGGGACTAGCGGGGGAAAACATTTACGAGCAGTACTTC. Translated: CASRDPGLAGENIYEQYF. This rearrangement joins TRBV2 to TRBJ2-7; 14 bases are a match to TRBD2. This CDR3 is built from 18 residues. CDR1 SNHLY and CDR2 FYNNEI come from the germline V gene. The V and J ends lost 6 bases and 4 bases, in that order; junction bases with no gene match: 14. Full variable domain (remainder filled in from reference TRBV2 and TRBJ2-7): EPEVTQTPSHQVTQMGQEVILRCVPISNHLYFYWYRQILGQKVEFLVSFYNNEISEKSEIFDDQFSVERPDGSNFTLKIRSTKLEDSAMYFCASRDPGLAGENIYEQYFGPGTRLTVT.

This clone was counted between two and nine times. The V gene is TRBV5-6, the J gene TRBJ2-7; 10 positions match TRBD1. Germline V gene lookup returns CDR1 SGHDT and CDR2 YYEEEE. V shed 1 base and J 4 bases; nucleotides not matched to a gene: 5. CDR3 length: 15 residues. The CDR3 spells CASSLLPGQGYEQYF. As DNA, the CDR3 is TGTGCCAGCAGCTTGTTGCCGGGACAGGGGTACGAGCAGTACTTC.

The chain links TRBV4-2 to TRBJ2-1; D not resolved. Germline V CDR1 and CDR2: LGHNA, YNFKEQ. CDR3 length: 17 amino acids. Trimming pared 0 bases from V and 0 bases from J, leaving 12 bases between. CDR3 nucleotide sequence: TGTGCCAGCAGCCAAGACGGCTCCCGGAGCTCCTACAATGAGCAGTTCTTC. Encoded protein: CASSQDGSRSSYNEQFF.

The chain combines TRBV28 with TRBJ1-1, with D possibly being TRBD1 (6 bases). This CDR3 is built from 14 residues. Between the trimmed V and J ends, which lost 6 bases and 1 base, there was a span of 12 bases. The germline gives CDR1 MDHEN, CDR2 SYDVKM. As DNA, the CDR3 is TGTGCCAGCAGCTCCGGGACACCGAACACTGAAGCTTTCTTT. It encodes CASSSGTPNTEAFF.

V and J are TRBV7-6 and TRBJ1-1, with D unresolved. The CDR3 has 11 residues. Trimming left V 4 bases short and J 3 bases short, with 3 bases between. CDR1 and CDR2 from the germline V gene are SGHVS and FNYEAQ. The CDR3 is CASSSYTEAFF. The CDR3 coding sequence is TGTGCCAGCAGCTCGTACACTGAAGCTTTCTTT. Based on the CDR3 plus reference TRBV7-6 and TRBJ1-1, the full variable domain is GAGVSQSPRYKVTKRGQDVALRCDPISGHVSLYWYRQALGQGPEFLTYFNYEAQQDKSGLPNDRFSAERPEGSISTLTIQRTEQRDSAMYRCASSSYTEAFFGQGTRLTVV.

This rearrangement joins TRBV7-9 to TRBJ1-3; D gene unclear. This CDR3 comprises 12 residues. The germline V and J ends were trimmed by 5 bases and 7 bases, with 9 bases remaining between them. Germline CDR1 reads SEHNR; CDR2 reads FQNEAQ (reference sequence). CDR3: CASSPTVNTIYF. The CDR3 bases are TGTGCCAGCAGCCCTACCGTCAACACCATATATTTT. The whole variable domain, filled in from reference TRBV7-9 and TRBJ1-3, reads DTGVSQNPRHKITKRGQNVTFRCDPISEHNRLYWYRQTLGQGPEFLTYFQNEAQLEKSRLLSDRFSAERPKGSFSTLEIQRTEQGDSAMYLCASSPTVNTIYFGEGSWLTVV.

CDR3 protein: CASSQDHGESYEQYF. Here the CDR3 DNA reads TGTGCCAGCAGCCAAGACCATGGGGAGTCCTACGAGCAGTACTTC. The rearrangement links TRBV14 to TRBJ2-7, with D maybe TRBD2 (5 bases). Deletions cut 0 bases from V and 1 base from J, with 10 bases between. This CDR3 contains 15 residues. From germline, CDR1 is SGHDN and CDR2 FVKESK.

The V and J genes are TRBV7-3 and TRBJ2-7, with 8 bases lining up with TRBD1. V trimming: 2 bases; J trimming: 0 bases; junction bases outside the gene matches: 3. In germline, CDR1 is SGHTA, CDR2 FQGTGA. The CDR3 runs to 15 residues. DNA of the CDR3: TGTGCCAGCAGCTTAGGGACAGGAAGCTCCTACGAGCAGTACTTC. Translation gives CASSLGTGSSYEQYF.